The T cell receptor (beta chain) under discussion was sequenced for a study of CD8+ T cells in alopecia areata. Across the whole study: At a dose of 5 to 10 mg twice daily, oral tofacitinib was given to treated patients.

Extracted RNA was reverse transcribed into cDNA, the sequencing template. Only in-frame clones appear in the TCRdb table, and some are missing; sequencing was by immunoSEQ multiplex PCR. The table shows around 180,000 clones, with about three fifths occurring only once. Treatment given: oral pan-JAK inhibitor, 5-10 mg twice daily. The sorting of PBMCs gave CD4+ and CD8+ T cells. The study's findings and limits: A single nonresponder leaves the baseline CD8+ expansion link to response uncertain. Numerous clones, expanded in lesions, remained in scalp and blood during tofacitinib.

The CDR3 is 13 residues long. V lost 9 bases and J 2 bases, leaving 14 bases between the germline ends. Germline V lookup: CDR1 MGHDK, CDR2 SYGVNS. A word on this clone: Its antigen is as yet unknown.

V and J are TRBV25-1 and TRBJ2-7; D not resolved. The clonotype comes from a human donor with alopecia areata. The sequencing used CD4+ T cells sorted from blood, collected at week 49, from a patient treated with tofacitinib. The CDR3 DNA sequence: TGTGCCAGTAGTCACGACAAGACCTACGAGCAGTACTTC. Translation gives CASSHDKTYEQYF.